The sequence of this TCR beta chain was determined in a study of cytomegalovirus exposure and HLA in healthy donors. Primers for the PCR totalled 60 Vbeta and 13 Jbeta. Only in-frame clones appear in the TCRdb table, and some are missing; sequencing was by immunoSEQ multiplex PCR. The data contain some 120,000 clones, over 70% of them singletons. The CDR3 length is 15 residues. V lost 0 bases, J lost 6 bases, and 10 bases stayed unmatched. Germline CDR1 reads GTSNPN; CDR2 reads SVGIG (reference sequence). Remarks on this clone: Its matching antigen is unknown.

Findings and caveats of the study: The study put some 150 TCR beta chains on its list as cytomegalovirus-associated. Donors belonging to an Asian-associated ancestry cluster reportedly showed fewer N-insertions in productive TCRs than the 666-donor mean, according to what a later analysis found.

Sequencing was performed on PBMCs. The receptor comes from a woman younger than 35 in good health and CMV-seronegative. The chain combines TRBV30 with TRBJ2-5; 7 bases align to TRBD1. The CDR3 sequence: CAWSVGQGVEQTQYF. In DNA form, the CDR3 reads TGTGCCTGGAGTGTTGGGCAGGGGGTTGAGCAGACCCAGTACTTC.